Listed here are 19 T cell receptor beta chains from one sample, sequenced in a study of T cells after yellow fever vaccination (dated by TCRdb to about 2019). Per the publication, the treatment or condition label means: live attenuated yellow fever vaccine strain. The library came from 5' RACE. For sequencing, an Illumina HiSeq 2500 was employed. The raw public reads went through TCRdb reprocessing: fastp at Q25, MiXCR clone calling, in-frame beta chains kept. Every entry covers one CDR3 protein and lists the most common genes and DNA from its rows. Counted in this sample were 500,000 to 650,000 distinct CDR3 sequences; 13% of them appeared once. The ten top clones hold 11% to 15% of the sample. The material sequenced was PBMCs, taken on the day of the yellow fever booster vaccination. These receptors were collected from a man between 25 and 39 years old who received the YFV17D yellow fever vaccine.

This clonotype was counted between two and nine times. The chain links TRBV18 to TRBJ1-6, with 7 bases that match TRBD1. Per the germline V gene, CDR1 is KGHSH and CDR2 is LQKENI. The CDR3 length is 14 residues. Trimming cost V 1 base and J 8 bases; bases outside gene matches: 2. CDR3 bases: TGTGCCAGCTCACCACGGGACAGAGATTCACCCCTCCACTTT. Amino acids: CASSPRDRDSPLHF.

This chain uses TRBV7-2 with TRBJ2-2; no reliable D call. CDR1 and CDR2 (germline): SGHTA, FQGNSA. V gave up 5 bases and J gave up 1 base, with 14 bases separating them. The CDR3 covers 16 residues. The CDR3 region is CASSPPKTGNTGELFF. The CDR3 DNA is TGTGCCAGCAGCCCCCCTAAGACGGGGAACACCGGGGAGCTGTTTTTT.

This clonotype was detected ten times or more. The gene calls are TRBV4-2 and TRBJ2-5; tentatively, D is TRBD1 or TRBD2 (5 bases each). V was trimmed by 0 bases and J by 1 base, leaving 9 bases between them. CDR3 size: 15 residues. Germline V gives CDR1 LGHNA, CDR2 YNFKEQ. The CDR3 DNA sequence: TGTGCCAGCAGCCAAGAAGGGACCGCCCAAGAGACCCAGTACTTC. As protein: CASSQEGTAQETQYF.

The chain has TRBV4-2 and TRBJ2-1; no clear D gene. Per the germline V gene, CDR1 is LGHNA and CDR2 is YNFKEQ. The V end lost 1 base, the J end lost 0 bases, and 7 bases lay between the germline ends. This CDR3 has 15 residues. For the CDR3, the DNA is TGTGCCAGCAGCCAAGGACAAGACTCCTACAATGAGCAGTTCTTC. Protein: CASSQGQDSYNEQFF.

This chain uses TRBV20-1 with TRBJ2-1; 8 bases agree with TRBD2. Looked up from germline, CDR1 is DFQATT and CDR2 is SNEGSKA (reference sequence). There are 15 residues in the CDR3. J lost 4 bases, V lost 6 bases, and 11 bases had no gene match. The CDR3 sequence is CSANSIAGYYNEQFF. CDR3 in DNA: TGCAGTGCCAATTCAATAGCGGGATATTACAATGAGCAGTTCTTC.

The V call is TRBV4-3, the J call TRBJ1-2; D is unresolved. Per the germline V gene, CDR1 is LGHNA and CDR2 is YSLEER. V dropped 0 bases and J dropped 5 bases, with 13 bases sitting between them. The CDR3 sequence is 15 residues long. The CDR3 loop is CASSQDRVTLYGYTF. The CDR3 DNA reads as TGCGCCAGCAGCCAAGACCGGGTCACCCTATATGGCTACACCTTC.

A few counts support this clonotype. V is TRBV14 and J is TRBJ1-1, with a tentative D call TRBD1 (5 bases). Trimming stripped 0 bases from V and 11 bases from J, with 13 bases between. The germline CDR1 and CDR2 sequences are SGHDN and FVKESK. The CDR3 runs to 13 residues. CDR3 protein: CASSQDLRQPAFF. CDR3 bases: TGTGCCAGCAGCCAAGACTTGCGACAGCCGGCTTTCTTT.

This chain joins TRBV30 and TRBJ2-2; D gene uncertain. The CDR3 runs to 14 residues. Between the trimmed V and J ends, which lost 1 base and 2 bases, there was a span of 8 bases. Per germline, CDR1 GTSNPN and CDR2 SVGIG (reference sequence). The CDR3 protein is CAWSGIINTGELFF. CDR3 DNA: TGTGCCTGGAGTGGGATAATCAACACCGGGGAGCTGTTTTTT.

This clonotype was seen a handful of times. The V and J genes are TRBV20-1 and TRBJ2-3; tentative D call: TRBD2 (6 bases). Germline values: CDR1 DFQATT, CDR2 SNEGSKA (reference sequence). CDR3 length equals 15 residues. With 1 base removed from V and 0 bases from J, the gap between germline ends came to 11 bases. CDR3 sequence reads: CSARVVSGSTDTQYF. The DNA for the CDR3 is TGCAGTGCTAGAGTGGTTAGCGGTAGCACAGATACGCAGTATTTT.

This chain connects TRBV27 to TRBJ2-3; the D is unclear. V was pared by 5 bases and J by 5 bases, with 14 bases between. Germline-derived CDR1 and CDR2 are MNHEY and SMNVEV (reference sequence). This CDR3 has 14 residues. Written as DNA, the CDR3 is TGTGCCAGCAGTGTGGACCTCGGCCGAGATACGCAGTATTTT. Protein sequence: CASSVDLGRDTQYF.

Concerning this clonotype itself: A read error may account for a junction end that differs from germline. The CDR3 spells CASSRFSGVQETRYF. In DNA, the CDR3 is TGTGCCAGCAGCCGATTCTCGGGGGTCCAAGAGACCCGGTACTTC. The V and J genes are TRBV7-2 and TRBJ2-5; TRBD2 might be the D (6 bases). The germline gives CDR1 SGHTA, CDR2 FQGNSA. CDR3 size: 15 residues.

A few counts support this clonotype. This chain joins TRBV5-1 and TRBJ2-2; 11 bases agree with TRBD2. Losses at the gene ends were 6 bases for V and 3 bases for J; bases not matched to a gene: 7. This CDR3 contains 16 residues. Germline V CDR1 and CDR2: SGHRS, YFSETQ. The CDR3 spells CASTHSGREDTGELFF. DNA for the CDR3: TGCGCCAGCACCCATAGCGGGAGGGAAGACACCGGGGAGCTGTTTTTT.

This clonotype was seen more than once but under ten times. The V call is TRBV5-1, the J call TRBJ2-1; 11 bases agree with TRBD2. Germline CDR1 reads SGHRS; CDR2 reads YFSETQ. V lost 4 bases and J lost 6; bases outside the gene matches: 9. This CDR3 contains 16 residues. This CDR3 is CASSPTLAGGSNEQFF. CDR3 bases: TGCGCCAGCAGCCCAACCCTAGCGGGAGGTTCCAATGAGCAGTTCTTC.

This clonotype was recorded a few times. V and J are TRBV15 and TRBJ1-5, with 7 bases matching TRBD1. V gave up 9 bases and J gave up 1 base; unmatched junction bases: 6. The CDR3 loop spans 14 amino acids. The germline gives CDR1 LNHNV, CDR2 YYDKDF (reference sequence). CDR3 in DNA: TGTGCCACTTCCCAGGGGGGAAGCAATCAGCCCCAGCATTTT. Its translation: CATSQGGSNQPQHF.

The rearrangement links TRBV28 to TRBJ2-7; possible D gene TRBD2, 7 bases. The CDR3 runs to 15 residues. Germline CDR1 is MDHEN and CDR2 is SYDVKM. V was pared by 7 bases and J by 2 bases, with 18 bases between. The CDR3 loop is CASTPGGPTTYEQYF. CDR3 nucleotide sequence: TGTGCCAGCACCCCGGGGGGCCCTACTACCTACGAGCAGTACTTC.

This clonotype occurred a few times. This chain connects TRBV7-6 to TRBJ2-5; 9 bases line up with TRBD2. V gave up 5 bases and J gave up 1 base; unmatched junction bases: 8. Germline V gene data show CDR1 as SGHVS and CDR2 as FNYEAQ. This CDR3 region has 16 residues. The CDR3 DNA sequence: TGTGCCAGCAGCCCCATCGGGACTAGCCCCCAAGAGACCCAGTACTTC. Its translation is CASSPIGTSPQETQYF.

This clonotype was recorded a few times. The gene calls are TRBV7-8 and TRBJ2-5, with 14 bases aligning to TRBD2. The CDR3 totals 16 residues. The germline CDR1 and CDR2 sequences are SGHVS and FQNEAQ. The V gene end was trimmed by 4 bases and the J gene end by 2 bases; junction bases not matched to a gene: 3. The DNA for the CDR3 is TGTGCCAGCAGCTCGACTAGCGGGAGGGAACAAGAGACCCAGTACTTC. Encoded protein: CASSSTSGREQETQYF.

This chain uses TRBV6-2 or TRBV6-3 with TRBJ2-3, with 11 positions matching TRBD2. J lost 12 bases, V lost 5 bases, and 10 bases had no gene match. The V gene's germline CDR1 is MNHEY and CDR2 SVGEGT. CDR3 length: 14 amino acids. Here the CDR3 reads CASSGLAGGPFQYF. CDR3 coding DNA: TGTGCCAGCAGTGGGCTAGCGGGAGGCCCCTTTCAGTATTTT.

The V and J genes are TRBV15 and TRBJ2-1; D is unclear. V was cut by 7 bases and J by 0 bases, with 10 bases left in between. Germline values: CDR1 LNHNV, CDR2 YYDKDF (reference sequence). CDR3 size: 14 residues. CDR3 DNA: TGTGCCACCATGGTTTCGAGCTCCTACAATGAGCAGTTCTTC. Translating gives CATMVSSSYNEQFF.